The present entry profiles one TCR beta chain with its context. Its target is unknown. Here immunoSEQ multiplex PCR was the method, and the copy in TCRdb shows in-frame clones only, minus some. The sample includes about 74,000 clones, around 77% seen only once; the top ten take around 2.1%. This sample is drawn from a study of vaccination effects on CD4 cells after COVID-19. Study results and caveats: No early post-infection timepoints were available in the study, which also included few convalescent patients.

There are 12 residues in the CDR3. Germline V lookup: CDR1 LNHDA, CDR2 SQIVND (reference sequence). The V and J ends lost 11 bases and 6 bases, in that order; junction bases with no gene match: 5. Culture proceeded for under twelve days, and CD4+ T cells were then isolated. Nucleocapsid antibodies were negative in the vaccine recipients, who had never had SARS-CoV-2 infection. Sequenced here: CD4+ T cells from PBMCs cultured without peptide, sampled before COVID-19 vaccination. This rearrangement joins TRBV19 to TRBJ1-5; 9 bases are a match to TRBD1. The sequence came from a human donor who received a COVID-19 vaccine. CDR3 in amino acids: CAARTGAQPQHF. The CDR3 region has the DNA TGTGCCGCTCGGACAGGGGCTCAGCCCCAGCATTTT.